This T cell receptor beta chain was recovered during a study of cytomegalovirus exposure and HLA in healthy donors. This CDR3 spans 14 amino acids. V was pared by 6 bases and J by 3 bases, with 3 bases of the junction left unmatched. Germline CDR1 MNHNS, CDR2 SASEGT. In this sample, this clone turned up a few times. PCR employed 60 Vbeta and 13 Jbeta primers. TCRdb's copy holds only in-frame clones and misses some; the assay was immunoSEQ multiplex PCR. The sample holds some 150,000 clones, 80% seen once. This clonotype was obtained from a man between 18 and 29 years old in good health and CMV-seropositive. This sequence joins TRBV6-1 and TRBJ1-5; the match to TRBD1 covers 9 bases. Sequencing used PBMCs. CDR3 coding DNA: TGTGCCAGCAGGAGGACAGGGGACAATCAGCCCCAGCATTTT. Translation gives CASRRTGDNQPQHF.